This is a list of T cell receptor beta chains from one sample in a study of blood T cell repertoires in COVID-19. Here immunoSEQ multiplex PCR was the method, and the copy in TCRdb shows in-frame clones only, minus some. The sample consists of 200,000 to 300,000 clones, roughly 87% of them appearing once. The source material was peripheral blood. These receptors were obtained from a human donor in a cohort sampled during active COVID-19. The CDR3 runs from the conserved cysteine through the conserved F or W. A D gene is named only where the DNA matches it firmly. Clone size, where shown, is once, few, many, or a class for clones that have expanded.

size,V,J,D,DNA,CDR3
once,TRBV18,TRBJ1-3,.,TGTGCCAGCTCCAATACACAGGTGACTGGAAACACCATATATTTT,CASSNTQVTGNTIYF
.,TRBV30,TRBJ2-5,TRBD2,TGTGCCTGGGATCGGACTAGCGGGGTGCAAGAGACCCAGTACTTC,CAWDRTSGVQETQYF
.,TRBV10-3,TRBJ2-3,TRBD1,TGTGCCATCAGTGACCCCAGGGGGCCGAGCACAGATACGCAGTATTTT,CAISDPRGPSTDTQYF
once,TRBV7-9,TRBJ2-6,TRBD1,TGTGCCAGCAGCACACCGGGACAGGTGGTAGCTGGGGCCAACGTCCTGACTTTC,CASSTPGQVVAGANVLTF
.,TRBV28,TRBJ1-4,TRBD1,TGTGCCAGCAGTCCTGACAGGGAAAATGAAAAACTGTTTTTT,CASSPDRENEKLFF
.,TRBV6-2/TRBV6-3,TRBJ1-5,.,TGTGCCAGCAGCCCTCATGTAGGGGGGGTAGTCAGCAATCAGCCCCAGCATTTT,CASSPHVGGVVSNQPQHF
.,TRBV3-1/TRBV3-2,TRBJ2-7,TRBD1,TGTGCCAGCAGCCCCGACAGGGGGAGGCTCATTTACGAGCAGTACTTC,CASSPDRGRLIYEQYF
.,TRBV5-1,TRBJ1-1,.,TGCGCCAGCACCATGGGAGGTGAGAACACTGAAGCTTTCTTT,CASTMGGENTEAFF
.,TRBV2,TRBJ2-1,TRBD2,TGTGCCAGCACCCTTGGGCTAGCGGGGGGCCAGAGTGAGCAGTTCTTC,CASTLGLAGGQSEQFF
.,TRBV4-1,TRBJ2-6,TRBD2,TGCGCCAGCAGCGCAACCCCGGGACTAGCGGGGACTGGGGCCAACGTCCTGACTTTC,CASSATPGLAGTGANVLTF
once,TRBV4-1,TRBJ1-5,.,TGCGCCAGCAGCCAAAATCCCGTCTCTACTCAGCCCCAGCATTTT,CASSQNPVSTQPQHF
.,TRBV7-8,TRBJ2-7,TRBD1,TGTGCCAGCAGCACACTGAGGACAGGGGCCCCCTACGAGCAGTACTTC,CASSTLRTGAPYEQYF
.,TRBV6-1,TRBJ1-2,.,TGTGCCAGCAGTGAAGCAACGCGAGGACAGTACTATGGCTACACCTTC,CASSEATRGQYYGYTF
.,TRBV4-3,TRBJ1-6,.,TGCGCCAGCAGCCATAGACAAGCCTATAATTCACCCCTCCACTTT,CASSHRQAYNSPLHF
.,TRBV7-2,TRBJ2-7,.,TGTGCCAGCAGCTTAGCCCAGGGCTACGAGCAGTACTTC,CASSLAQGYEQYF
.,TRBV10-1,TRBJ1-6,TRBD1,TGCGCCAGCAGTGAGCCAGGGGGTAATTCACCCCTCCACTTT,CASSEPGGNSPLHF
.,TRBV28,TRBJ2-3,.,TGTGCCAGCAGTTTATTACGGGGGATGGGGACAGATACGCAGTATTTT,CASSLLRGMGTDTQYF
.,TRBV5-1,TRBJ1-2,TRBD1,TGCGCCAGCAGCCTACCGGGACAGGCGGATGGCTACACCTTC,CASSLPGQADGYTF
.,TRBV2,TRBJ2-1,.,TGTGCCAGCAGTGAAGCCTTCCCTAGGGAGCAGTTCTTC,CASSEAFPREQFF
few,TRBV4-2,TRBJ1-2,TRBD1,TGTGCCAGCAGCCAAGTGCAAAGGGGGCTTGGCTACACCTTC,CASSQVQRGLGYTF
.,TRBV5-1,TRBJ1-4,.,TGCGCCAGCAGCCCATCCGGGGGATTAGGGGAAAAACTGTTTTTT,CASSPSGGLGEKLFF
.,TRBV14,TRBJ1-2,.,TGTGCCAGCAGCCAGTACCCTGGGGGGGCTCTTGGCTACACCTTC,CASSQYPGGALGYTF
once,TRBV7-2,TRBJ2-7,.,TGTGCCAGCAGCTTAGGGGACAAAGGAACCTACGAGCAGTACTTC,CASSLGDKGTYEQYF
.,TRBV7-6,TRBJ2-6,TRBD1,TGTGCCAGCAGCTCACATGTCGGGGACAGGGATGTCCCTGGGGCCAACGTCCTGACTTTC,CASSSHVGDRDVPGANVLTF
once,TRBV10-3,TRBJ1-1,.,TGTGCCATCAGTGAGTCCTGGGTGGCGGGGAACACTGAAGCTTTCTTT,CAISESWVAGNTEAFF
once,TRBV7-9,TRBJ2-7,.,TGTGCCAGCAGCGCGGGGGCCCGTACCTACGAGCAGTACTTC,CASSAGARTYEQYF
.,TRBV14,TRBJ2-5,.,TGTGCCAGCAGCCCGGGACTGGGTGTCGCGGAGACCCAGTACTTC,CASSPGLGVAETQYF
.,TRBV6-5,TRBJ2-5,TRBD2,TGTGCCAGCGATCGGGCTAGCGGGAGGCAAGAGACCCAGTACTTC,CASDRASGRQETQYF
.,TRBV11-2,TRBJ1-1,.,TGTGCCAGCAGCTTCGACCCTGCAGGGCACACTGAAGCTTTCTTT,CASSFDPAGHTEAFF
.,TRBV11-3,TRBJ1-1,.,TGTGCCAGCAGCCGCCCCGGGTCCGAAGCTTTCTTT,CASSRPGSEAFF
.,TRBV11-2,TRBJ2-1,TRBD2,TGTGCCAGCAGCCCGCCGGGACTAGCGCTGAATGAGCAGTTCTTC,CASSPPGLALNEQFF
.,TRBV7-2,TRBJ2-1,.,TGTGCCAGCAGCTTATTCTCAGTCGGAGCTTCCTACAATGAGCAGTTCTTC,CASSLFSVGASYNEQFF
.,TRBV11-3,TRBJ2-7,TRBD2,TGTGCCAGCAGCCCCCGTGGTAGCGGGAGGGCGAAGCAGTACTTC,CASSPRGSGRAKQYF
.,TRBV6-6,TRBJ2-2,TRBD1,TGTGCCAGCAGTCACACAGGGGGCGCGACCGGGGAGCTGTTTTTT,CASSHTGGATGELFF
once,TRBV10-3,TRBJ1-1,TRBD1,TGTGCCATCAGTGAGGAGTCCCCGACAGGGGGATTTGAAGCTTTCTTT,CAISEESPTGGFEAFF
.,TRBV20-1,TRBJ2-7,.,TGCAGTGCTAGGGAGGGTCGGGAGCAGTACTTC,CSAREGREQYF
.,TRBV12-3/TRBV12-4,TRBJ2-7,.,TGTGCCAGCAGTTTAGGCAGGGGCCACGAGCAGTACTTC,CASSLGRGHEQYF
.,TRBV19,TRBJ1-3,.,TGTGCCACGGTCGCCCGAGGAGCTCCCTCCGGAAACACCATATATTTT,CATVARGAPSGNTIYF
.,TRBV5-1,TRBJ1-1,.,TGCGCCAGCAGCTCGGGATGGAAAACTGAAGCTTTCTTT,CASSSGWKTEAFF
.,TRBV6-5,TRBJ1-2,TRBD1,TGTGCCAGCAACCAGGACAGGGTTGGCTATGGCTACACCTTC,CASNQDRVGYGYTF
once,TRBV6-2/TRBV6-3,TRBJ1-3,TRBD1,TGTGCCAGCAGTTACCGGACAGGGACTGGAAACACCATATATTTT,CASSYRTGTGNTIYF